A single sample is the source of the 30 T cell receptor beta chains below, sequenced in a study of T-cell reconstitution after alpha-beta-depleted transplantation in children. Unique molecular identifiers tagged the TCRbeta library. TCRdb fed the PCR reads into MiXCR, producing one record per CDR3 protein. The data show about 600,000 distinct CDR3 sequences, 23% seen once. Material: PBMCs, mostly from graft donor cells, obtained 360 days after TCRalphabeta/CD19-depleted stem cell transplant. The receptors here all came from a boy under two years old who had a stem cell transplant for acute myeloid leukemia, so the T cells may come from the graft donor.

At least ten counts were recorded for this clonotype. This chain connects TRBV9 to TRBJ2-7; weak D call: TRBD2 (7 bases). The CDR3 loop spans 18 amino acids. The V gene's germline CDR1 is SGDLS and CDR2 YYNGEE. The ends were cut back, 4 bases at V and 5 bases at J, with 28 bases in the middle. The CDR3 DNA sequence: TGTGCCAGCAGCTTCCAGGGAGGGGGACTCCAAAAACCCCACGAGCAGTACTTC. Residues: CASSFQGGGLQKPHEQYF.

A remark on this clonotype: A junction boundary mismatches the germline segment, possibly from a read error. The chain uses TRBV9 and TRBJ2-6, with 9 bases aligning to TRBD1. The germline V gene has CDR1 SGDLS and CDR2 YYNGEE. The CDR3 totals 17 residues. The CDR3 here is CASSVTGGAYGANVLTF. In nucleotides, the CDR3 is TGTGCCAGCAGCGTTACAGGGGGCGCGTACGGGGCTAACGTCCTGACTTTC.

The rearrangement uses TRBV10-3 and TRBJ2-7; 9 bases agree with TRBD1. V lost 11 bases to trimming and J lost 0 bases; unmatched junction nucleotides: 5. This CDR3 contains 13 residues. Germline V gene lookup returns CDR1 ENHRY and CDR2 SYGVKD. In DNA, the CDR3 is TGTGCCGCGGGGACAGGGACCTCCTACGAGCAGTACTTC. Protein product: CAAGTGTSYEQYF.

The CDR3 reads CAGTGGHETQYF. Here the CDR3 DNA reads TGTGCCGGGACAGGGGGCCATGAGACCCAGTACTTC. V is TRBV30 and J is TRBJ2-5; TRBD1 matches at 12 bases. Germline V gene sequence: CDR1 GTSNPN, CDR2 SVGIG (reference sequence). Trimming at V came to 8 bases and at J to 5 bases, leaving 3 bases not matched to a gene. The CDR3 is 12 amino acids.

This clonotype occurred a few times. The genes are TRBV5-1 and TRBJ2-7, with 7 bases aligning to TRBD1. V lost 1 base and J lost 2; bases outside the gene matches: 3. CDR3 length: 14 residues. In germline, CDR1 is SGHRS, CDR2 YFSETQ. The CDR3 protein is CASSLTTGTYEQYV. The DNA of the CDR3 is TGCGCCAGCAGCTTGACGACAGGGACCTACGAGCAGTACGTC.

The chain uses TRBV5-1 and TRBJ2-3, with 9 positions matching TRBD2. This CDR3 has 15 residues. Germline loops: CDR1 SGHRS, CDR2 YFSETQ. V dropped 4 bases and J dropped 5; count of bases not matched to a gene: 8. This chain's CDR3 is CASSLQLAGVDTQYF. CDR3 DNA sequence: TGCGCCAGCAGCCTCCAACTAGCGGGCGTAGATACGCAGTATTTT.

This clonotype was counted ten times or more. The V call is TRBV20-1, the J call TRBJ1-1; D call uncertain. Germline V gives CDR1 DFQATT, CDR2 SNEGSKA (reference sequence). This CDR3 spans 15 amino acids. Trimming removed 1 base at V and 5 bases at J, with 17 bases between. The CDR3 here is CSARVGGEGRTEAFF. The CDR3 DNA sequence: TGCAGTGCTAGAGTTGGAGGAGAGGGAAGGACTGAAGCTTTCTTT.

V is TRBV15 and J is TRBJ2-2; D not resolved. V was shortened by 1 base and J by 7 bases, with 13 bases between the two germline ends. Germline CDR1 LNHNV, CDR2 YYDKDF (reference sequence). The CDR3 runs to 15 residues. The chain's CDR3 is CATSRGGKDIGELFF. CDR3 DNA: TGTGCCACCAGCAGAGGGGGAAAGGATATCGGGGAGCTGTTTTTT.

The chain links TRBV6-2 or TRBV6-3 to TRBJ2-7; possibly TRBD1 for D (6 bases). The ends were cut back, 5 bases at V and 2 bases at J, with 16 bases in the middle. Per the germline V gene, CDR1 is MNHEY and CDR2 is SVGEGT. The CDR3 covers 15 residues. The chain's CDR3 is CASSPYRDLTYEQYV. CDR3 in DNA: TGTGCCAGCAGTCCTTACAGGGACCTGACCTACGAGCAGTACGTC.

The chain uses TRBV24-1 and TRBJ2-1; maybe TRBD2 (5 bases). Trimming cost V 4 bases and J 3 bases, with 12 bases left between them. CDR3 size: 15 residues. CDR1 is KGHDR and CDR2 is SFDVKD in the germline V gene. For the CDR3, the DNA is TGTGCCACCAGTGACTTGGACTCTGACTACAATGAGCAGTTCTTC. Protein sequence: CATSDLDSDYNEQFF.

This clonotype has ten or more counts. This rearrangement joins TRBV20-1 to TRBJ2-1; D possibly matches TRBD1 or TRBD2 (5 bases each). This CDR3 has 14 residues. V was trimmed by 3 bases and J by 3 bases, leaving 12 bases between them. From germline, CDR1 is DFQATT and CDR2 SNEGSKA (reference sequence). CDR3: CSASTGALYNEQFF. DNA for the CDR3: TGCAGTGCTAGTACCGGGGCTCTCTACAATGAGCAGTTCTTC.

At least ten counts were recorded for this clonotype. The chain carries TRBV20-1 and TRBJ2-7, with TRBD1 matching 10 bases. Trimming at V came to 6 bases and at J to 5 bases, leaving 10 bases not matched to a gene. This CDR3 has 14 residues. Germline CDR1 reads DFQATT; CDR2 reads SNEGSKA (reference sequence). The DNA for the CDR3 is TGCAGTGCCCTCCCCGGGACAGGGGTCCACGAGCAGTACTTC. It is translated as CSALPGTGVHEQYF.

V and J are TRBV20-1 and TRBJ2-1; TRBD2 might be the D (7 bases). CDR1 is DFQATT and CDR2 is SNEGSKA in the germline V gene (reference sequence). Trimming stripped 6 bases from V and 6 bases from J, with 15 bases between. This CDR3 has 13 residues. The CDR3 region has the DNA TGCAGTGCGTGGACTAGAGGGGGCAATGAGCAGTTCTTC. Protein: CSAWTRGGNEQFF.

This clonotype showed up just a few times. The genes are TRBV5-1 and TRBJ2-7; no clear D. The CDR3 contains 15 residues. Germline V CDR1 and CDR2: SGHRS, YFSETQ. The ends were cut back, 3 bases at V and 2 bases at J, with 15 bases in the middle. CDR3: CASSSDGLPPYEQYF. CDR3 nucleotide sequence: TGCGCCAGCAGCTCCGACGGATTGCCTCCCTACGAGCAGTACTTC.

J is TRBJ2-7 and V is TRBV20-1, with D possibly TRBD2 on 5 matching bases. Germline lookup yields CDR1 DFQATT and CDR2 SNEGSKA (reference sequence). V was pared by 3 bases and J by 3 bases, with 9 bases between. The CDR3 spans 12 residues. The CDR3 here is CSARSGSYEQYV. The CDR3, as DNA: TGCAGTGCTAGGTCTGGGAGCTACGAGCAGTACGTC.

This clonotype appeared a few times. V gene TRBV6-1 combines with J gene TRBJ2-3, with D unclear. Germline-derived CDR1 and CDR2 are MNHNS and SASEGT. The CDR3 length is 15 residues. Between the trimmed V and J ends, which lost 6 bases and 0 bases, there was a span of 13 bases. The chain's CDR3 is CASRPQAASTDTQYF. The CDR3 coding sequence is TGTGCCAGCAGGCCTCAGGCAGCTAGCACAGATACGCAGTATTTT.

This clonotype showed up many times. The chain links TRBV27 to TRBJ2-1; D is uncertain. V lost 3 bases to trimming and J lost 5 bases, with 20 bases between them. The CDR3 is 17 residues long. Germline CDR1 is MNHEY and CDR2 is SMNVEV (reference sequence). In nucleotides, the CDR3 is TGTGCCAGCAGTTTGAAAGGAACCCTTAGTGTGGACAATGAGCAGTTCTTC. It codes for CASSLKGTLSVDNEQFF.

This chain links TRBV5-1 with TRBJ2-5, with D perhaps being TRBD1 or TRBD2 (5 bases each). V was cut by 5 bases and J by 2 bases, with 19 bases left in between. This CDR3 is 16 amino acids long. Germline loops: CDR1 SGHRS, CDR2 YFSETQ. CDR3 region: CASSMGPNGGQETQYF. Written as DNA, the CDR3 is TGCGCCAGCAGTATGGGGCCCAATGGAGGACAAGAGACCCAGTACTTC.

The chain joins TRBV7-7 to TRBJ2-2, with a possible D match to TRBD1 (5 bases). CDR1 is SSHAT, CDR2 FNYEAQ, per germline (reference sequence). The CDR3 has 13 amino acids. V gave up 1 base and J gave up 7 bases, with 7 bases separating them. The CDR3 sequence: CASSLVTGGELFF. The CDR3 DNA reads as TGTGCCAGCAGCTTAGTTACAGGCGGGGAGCTGTTTTTT.

This clonotype was picked up a small number of times. V and J are TRBV27 and TRBJ2-1, with 8 bases fitting TRBD2. This CDR3 spans 15 amino acids. The junction had 9 bases not matched to a gene; V was cut back by 5 bases and J by 6 bases. Germline assignment: CDR1 MNHEY and CDR2 SMNVEV (reference sequence). This CDR3 is CASSGPAGGGNEQFF. CDR3 DNA: TGTGCCAGCAGTGGACCGGCGGGGGGAGGCAATGAGCAGTTCTTC.

J is TRBJ2-3 and V is TRBV3-1, with D hard to call. Per germline, CDR1 LGHDT and CDR2 YNNKEL (reference sequence). This CDR3 spans 14 amino acids. The V end was cut by 2 bases, the J end by 1 base, with 7 bases between. CDR3 nucleotide sequence: TGTGCCAGCAGCCAACGTTTCGGCACAGATACGCAGTATTTT. It yields the protein CASSQRFGTDTQYF.

The chain's CDR3 is CASSSMDYEQYV. CDR3 coding DNA: TGTGCCAGCAGCTCCATGGATTACGAGCAGTACGTC. This chain links TRBV7-9 with TRBJ2-7; no reliable D call. V was clipped by 4 bases and J by 4 bases, with 8 bases between them. The CDR3 extends over 12 amino acids. In germline, CDR1 is SEHNR, CDR2 FQNEAQ (reference sequence).

This clonotype was counted at least ten times. The J gene is TRBJ1-5, the V gene TRBV29-1; D remains ambiguous. V lost 4 bases to trimming and J lost 2 bases, with 6 bases between them. CDR1 SQVTM and CDR2 ANQGSEA come from the germline V gene. The CDR3 totals 12 residues. The CDR3 protein is CSVAQGNQPQHF. The DNA for the CDR3 is TGCAGCGTTGCGCAGGGCAATCAGCCCCAGCATTTT.

The chain is built from TRBV7-2 and TRBJ2-1; tentative D call: TRBD2 (5 bases). Germline CDR1 is SGHTA and CDR2 is FQGNSA. The ends were cut back, 4 bases at V and 12 bases at J, with 13 bases in the middle. This CDR3 spans 12 amino acids. CDR3 loop: CASSSSTWTQFF. CDR3 coding DNA: TGTGCCAGCAGCTCTAGCACTTGGACGCAGTTCTTC.

This clonotype was observed at least ten times. V is TRBV3-1 and J is TRBJ2-1; D may correspond to TRBD1 or TRBD2 (5 bases each). Germline V gives CDR1 LGHDT, CDR2 YNNKEL (reference sequence). The CDR3 is 16 amino acids. Trimming cost V 1 base and J 7 bases, with 17 bases left between them. CDR3 DNA sequence: TGTGCCAGCAGCCAAGGGGGACGTCCCCAGTCGAATGAGCAGTTCTTC. Translation: CASSQGGRPQSNEQFF.

This clonotype came up many times. J is TRBJ2-7 and V is TRBV20-1; unclear D gene. The germline V gene has CDR1 DFQATT and CDR2 SNEGSKA (reference sequence). Trimming removed 0 bases from V and 4 bases from J, with 16 bases in between. CDR3 size: 15 residues. As DNA, the CDR3 is TGCAGTGCTAGAGATCGGTCTTCGGGTGGATACGAGCAGTACGTC. Encoded protein: CSARDRSSGGYEQYV.

J is TRBJ2-1 and V is TRBV7-9; D is possibly TRBD1 (5 bases). CDR1 is SEHNR, CDR2 FQNEAQ, per germline (reference sequence). The CDR3 runs to 15 residues. The V end lost 6 bases, the J end lost 5 bases, and 17 bases lay between the germline ends. CDR3 amino acids: CASRTGPPAHNEQFF. In DNA, the CDR3 is TGTGCCAGCAGAACAGGCCCACCAGCCCACAATGAGCAGTTCTTC.

In DNA, the CDR3 is TGTGCCAGCAGTTCCCCGGGACTAGTGAAAGCCGATGAGCAGTTCTTC. Amino acid sequence: CASSSPGLVKADEQFF. The chain links TRBV27 to TRBJ2-1; 8 positions agree with TRBD2. CDR3 length: 16 amino acids. CDR1 and CDR2 from the germline V gene are MNHEY and SMNVEV (reference sequence). The V segment lost 4 bases and the J segment 8 bases; nucleotides outside the gene matches: 13.

CDR3 nucleotides: TGTGCCACCAGTGGGTGGTCGGCAGGGGGCAAGAAAGATACGCAGTATTTT. Its translation is CATSGWSAGGKKDTQYF. V and J are TRBV24-1 and TRBJ2-3, with 8 nucleotides matching TRBD1. The germline V gene has CDR1 KGHDR and CDR2 SFDVKD. The CDR3 spans 17 residues. The V segment lost 5 bases and the J segment 5 bases; nucleotides outside the gene matches: 14.

This clonotype was observed at least ten times. This chain connects TRBV20-1 to TRBJ2-7; 7 bases align to TRBD1. The germline V gene has CDR1 DFQATT and CDR2 SNEGSKA (reference sequence). Trimming cost V 7 bases and J 2 bases; bases outside gene matches: 5. The length of the CDR3 is 12 residues. The CDR3 here is CSVTGVAYEQYF. CDR3 nucleotides: TGCAGTGTCACAGGGGTAGCCTACGAGCAGTACTTC.